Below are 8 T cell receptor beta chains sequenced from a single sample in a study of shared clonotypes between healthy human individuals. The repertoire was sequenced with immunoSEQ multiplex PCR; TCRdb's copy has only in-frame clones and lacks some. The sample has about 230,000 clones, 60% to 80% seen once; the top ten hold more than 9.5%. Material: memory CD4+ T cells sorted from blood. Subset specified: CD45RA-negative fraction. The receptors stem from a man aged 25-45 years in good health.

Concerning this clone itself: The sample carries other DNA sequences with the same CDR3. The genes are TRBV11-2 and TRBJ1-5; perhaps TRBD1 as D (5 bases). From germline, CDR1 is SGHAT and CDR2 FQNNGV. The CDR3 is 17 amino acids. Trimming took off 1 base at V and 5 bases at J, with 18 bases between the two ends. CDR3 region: CASSLGSPSRAHQPQHF. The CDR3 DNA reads TGTGCCAGCAGCTTAGGATCCCCTTCCAGGGCACATCAGCCCCAGCATTTT. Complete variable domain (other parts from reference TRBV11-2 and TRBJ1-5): EAGVAQSPRYKIIEKRQSVAFWCNPISGHATLYWYQQILGQGPKLLIQFQNNGVVDDSQLPKDRFSAERLKGVDSTLKIQPAKLEDSAVYLCASSLGSPSRAHQPQHFGDGTRLSIL.

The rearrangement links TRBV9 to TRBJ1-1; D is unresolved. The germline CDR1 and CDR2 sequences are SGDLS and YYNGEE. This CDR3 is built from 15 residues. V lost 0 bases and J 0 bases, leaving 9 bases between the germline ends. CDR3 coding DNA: TGTGCCAGCAGCGTAGGCGGTTCCCTGAACACTGAAGCTTTCTTT. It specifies CASSVGGSLNTEAFF.

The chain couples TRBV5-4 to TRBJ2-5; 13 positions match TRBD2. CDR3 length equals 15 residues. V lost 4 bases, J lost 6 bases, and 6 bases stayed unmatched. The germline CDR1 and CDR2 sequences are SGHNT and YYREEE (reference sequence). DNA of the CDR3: TGTGCCAGCAGCGAAACTAGCGGGAGGGCGCAGACCCAGTACTTC. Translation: CASSETSGRAQTQYF.

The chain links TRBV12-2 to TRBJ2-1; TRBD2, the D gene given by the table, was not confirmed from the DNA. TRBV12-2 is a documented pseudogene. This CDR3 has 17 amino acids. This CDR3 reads CASRLGTSGRAKNEQFF. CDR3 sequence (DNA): TGTGCAAGTCGCTTAGGGACTAGCGGGAGGGCCAAGAATGAGCAGTTCTTC.

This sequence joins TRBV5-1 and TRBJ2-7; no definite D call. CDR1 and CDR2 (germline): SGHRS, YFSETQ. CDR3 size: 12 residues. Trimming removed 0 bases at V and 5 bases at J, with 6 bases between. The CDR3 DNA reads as TGCGCCAGCAGCTTGGATGGGAACGAGCAGTACTTC. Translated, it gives CASSLDGNEQYF.

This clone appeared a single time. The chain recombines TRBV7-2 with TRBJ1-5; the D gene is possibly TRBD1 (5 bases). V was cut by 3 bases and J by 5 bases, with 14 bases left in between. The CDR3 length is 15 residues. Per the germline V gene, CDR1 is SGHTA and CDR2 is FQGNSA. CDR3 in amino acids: CASSLDRRDYQPQHF. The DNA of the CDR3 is TGTGCCAGCAGCTTGGATCGCAGGGACTATCAGCCCCAGCATTTT. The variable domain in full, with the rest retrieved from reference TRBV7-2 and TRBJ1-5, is GAGVSQSPSNKVTEKGKDVELRCDPISGHTALYWYRQSLGQGLEFLIYFQGNSAPDKSGLPSDRFSAERTGGSVSTLTIQRTQQEDSAVYLCASSLDRRDYQPQHFGDGTRLSIL.

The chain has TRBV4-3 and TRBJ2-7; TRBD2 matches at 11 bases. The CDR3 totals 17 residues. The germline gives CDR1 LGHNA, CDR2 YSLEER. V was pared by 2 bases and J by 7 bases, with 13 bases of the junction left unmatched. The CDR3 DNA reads TGCGCCAGCAGCCAAACCCGAGGACTAGCGGGTCGGAGGGAGCAGTACTTC. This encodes CASSQTRGLAGRREQYF.

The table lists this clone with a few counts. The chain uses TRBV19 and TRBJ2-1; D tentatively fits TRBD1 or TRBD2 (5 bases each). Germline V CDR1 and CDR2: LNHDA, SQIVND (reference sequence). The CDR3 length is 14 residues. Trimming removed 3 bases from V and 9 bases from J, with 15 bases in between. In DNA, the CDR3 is TGTGCCAGTAGTATGGGACGTAGCTATAGTGAGCAGTTCTTC. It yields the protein CASSMGRSYSEQFF.